This passage covers 20 T cell receptor beta chains from one sample sequenced in a study of neurological immune-mediated disorders. TCRdb fed the 5' RACE reads into MiXCR, producing one record per CDR3 protein. The data hold some 30,000 distinct CDR3 sequences, with 4.5% to 7% observed a single time. Material: CD4+ T cells from blood. The receptors come from a woman between 50 and 59 years old in good health.

This sequence joins TRBV18 and TRBJ1-5; 10 bases agree with TRBD1. The germline V gene has CDR1 KGHSH and CDR2 LQKENI. The CDR3 is made up of 16 amino acids. Trimming removed 0 bases from V and 4 bases from J; junction bases left unmatched: 3. The DNA for the CDR3 is TGTGCCAGCTCACCACCGGGACAGGGGTTAAATCAGCCCCAGCATTTT. It yields the protein CASSPPGQGLNQPQHF.

This clonotype was seen repeatedly, ten times or more. The V gene is TRBV6-6, the J gene TRBJ1-5; tentative D call: TRBD1 (5 bases). The ends were cut back, 4 bases at V and 3 bases at J, with 13 bases in the middle. The CDR3 contains 15 residues. In germline, CDR1 is MNHNY, CDR2 SVGAGI (reference sequence). CDR3 in DNA: TGTGCCAGCAGTTCTCTAGGGGCGAACAATCAGCCCCAGCATTTT. This gives the protein CASSSLGANNQPQHF.

This clonotype was counted at least ten times. This rearrangement joins TRBV6-2 or TRBV6-3 to TRBJ2-2; D perhaps matches TRBD1 (5 bases). Trimming left V 6 bases short and J 3 bases short, with 11 bases between. The CDR3 runs to 14 residues. CDR1 is MNHEY and CDR2 is SVGEGT in the germline V gene. The CDR3 loop is CASRGKGYTGELFF. For the CDR3, the DNA is TGTGCCAGCAGGGGTAAGGGGTACACCGGGGAGCTGTTTTTT.

This clonotype was detected ten times or more. The genes are TRBV20-1 and TRBJ2-3; D remains ambiguous. CDR3 size: 15 residues. Deletions cut 6 bases from V and 2 bases from J, with 18 bases between. Germline V gene sequence: CDR1 DFQATT, CDR2 SNEGSKA (reference sequence). CDR3 sequence (DNA): TGCAGTGCGCCAGACTTTGAAATGACCACAGATACGCAGTATTTT. Amino acids: CSAPDFEMTTDTQYF.

This clonotype has at least ten counts. The V gene is TRBV7-2, the J gene TRBJ1-5; D is unresolved. CDR3 length: 12 amino acids. V lost 5 bases to trimming and J lost 3 bases, with 5 bases between them. Per the germline V gene, CDR1 is SGHTA and CDR2 is FQGNSA. This CDR3 reads CASSPLNQPQHF. The DNA of the CDR3 is TGTGCCAGCAGCCCCCTCAATCAGCCCCAGCATTTT.

This clonotype was recorded at least ten times. The genes are TRBV6-1 and TRBJ1-1; no reliable D call. V was pared by 6 bases and J by 6 bases, with 11 bases between. This CDR3 spans 12 amino acids. Germline CDR1 is MNHNS and CDR2 is SASEGT. The CDR3 DNA reads as TGTGCCAGCAGACCAGCTCCGGCTGAAGCTTTCTTT. This codes for CASRPAPAEAFF.

This clonotype is termed medium-sized. The chain uses TRBV5-6 and TRBJ2-2; D might be TRBD2 (6 bases). The length of the CDR3 is 16 residues. Germline assignment: CDR1 SGHDT and CDR2 YYEEEE. Trimming left V 3 bases short and J 4 bases short, with 16 bases between. Here the CDR3 DNA reads TGTGCCAGCAGCTCGCCCGGGACTCGTGGCACCGGGGAGCTGTTTTTT. Protein product: CASSSPGTRGTGELFF.

This clonotype was observed many times. The gene calls are TRBV20-1 and TRBJ2-3; D may be TRBD2 (6 bases). Germline lookup yields CDR1 DFQATT and CDR2 SNEGSKA (reference sequence). The CDR3 is 13 residues long. V lost 3 bases to trimming and J lost 6 bases, with 13 bases between them. The DNA for the CDR3 is TGCAGTGCTAGGGGACTTTCCTCCGATACGCAGTATTTT. The encoded protein is CSARGLSSDTQYF.

There are many counts of this clonotype. V usage is TRBV5-1 and J usage is TRBJ1-1; maybe TRBD1 (6 bases). Germline lookup yields CDR1 SGHRS and CDR2 YFSETQ. The CDR3 runs 16 residues. Trimming stripped 4 bases from V and 4 bases from J, with 20 bases between. CDR3 sequence: CASSIVGGGGLTEAFF. The CDR3 bases are TGCGCCAGCAGCATTGTTGGAGGCGGGGGCCTCACTGAAGCTTTCTTT. The whole variable domain, remainder taken from reference TRBV5-1 and TRBJ1-1, is KAGVTQTPRYLIKTRGQQVTLSCSPISGHRSVSWYQQTPGQGLQFLFEYFSETQRNKGNFPGRFSGRQFSNSRSEMNVSTLELGDSALYLCASSIVGGGGLTEAFFGQGTRLTVV.

At least ten counts were recorded for this clonotype. The rearrangement joins TRBV7-7 to TRBJ2-2, with 8 bases identical to TRBD1. The germline V gene has CDR1 SSHAT and CDR2 FNYEAQ (reference sequence). CDR3 length: 15 residues. V dropped 6 bases and J dropped 5; count of bases not matched to a gene: 8. The CDR3, as DNA: TGTGCCAGCAGTGGACAGGGCCGAGGGACCGGGGAGCTGTTTTTT. It yields the protein CASSGQGRGTGELFF.

Within the sample, this clonotype is medium-sized. The rearrangement links TRBV12-3 or TRBV12-4 to TRBJ1-1; possibly TRBD1 for D (5 bases). The ends were cut back, 6 bases at V and 11 bases at J, with 16 bases in the middle. The CDR3 is made up of 12 amino acids. For the CDR3, the DNA is TGTGCCAGCAGGGACCGGGGGTATGGGGCTTTCTTT. Translated, it gives CASRDRGYGAFF.

The gene calls are TRBV24-1 and TRBJ1-5, with 9 bases that match TRBD1. The CDR3 sequence is 15 residues long. After removal of 4 bases from V and 6 bases from J, the junction contained 6 bases not matched to a gene. The germline CDR1 and CDR2 sequences are KGHDR and SFDVKD. The CDR3: CATSDTTGGTQPQHF. DNA of the CDR3: TGTGCCACCAGTGACACGACAGGGGGGACTCAGCCCCAGCATTTT.

There are many counts of this clonotype. This chain links TRBV2 with TRBJ2-1, with unresolved D. There are 15 residues in the CDR3. Germline CDR1 is SNHLY and CDR2 is FYNNEI. Trimming shortened V by 6 bases and J by 0 bases, and 12 bases separated the two germline ends. The CDR3 sequence is CASSFDPRSYNEQFF. The CDR3 DNA reads TGTGCCAGCAGCTTTGACCCTCGCTCCTACAATGAGCAGTTCTTC.

This clonotype was observed many times. This chain connects TRBV6-2 or TRBV6-3 to TRBJ2-7; a weak D match, TRBD1 (6 bases). The CDR3 has 11 amino acids. Germline CDR1 is MNHEY and CDR2 is SVGEGT. Between the trimmed V and J ends, which lost 10 bases and 6 bases, there was a span of 13 bases. The CDR3 reads CATSRGGEQYF. As DNA, the CDR3 is TGTGCCACATCGAGAGGGGGCGAGCAGTACTTC.

This clonotype was recorded many times. The CDR3 sequence: CASRSLAGGPDEQYF. The DNA for the CDR3 is TGTGCCAGCAGAAGCCTAGCGGGAGGGCCGGACGAGCAGTACTTC. The rearrangement uses TRBV7-9 and TRBJ2-7; 12 bases fit TRBD2. Germline V gene sequence: CDR1 SEHNR, CDR2 FQNEAQ (reference sequence). V trimming: 6 bases; J trimming: 5 bases; junction bases outside the gene matches: 8. The CDR3 length is 15 residues. The variable domain in full, completed from reference TRBV7-9 and TRBJ2-7, reads DTGVSQNPRHKITKRGQNVTFRCDPISEHNRLYWYRQTLGQGPEFLTYFQNEAQLEKSRLLSDRFSAERPKGSFSTLEIQRTEQGDSAMYLCASRSLAGGPDEQYFGPGTRLTVT.

In its sample, this clonotype was seen many times. The chain carries TRBV28 and TRBJ1-6; tentative D call: TRBD1 (6 bases). The CDR3 totals 12 residues. CDR1 and CDR2 (germline): MDHEN, SYDVKM. The CDR3 sequence: CVAGGPDSPLHF. For the CDR3, the DNA is TGTGTCGCGGGGGGGCCAGATTCACCCCTCCACTTT.

Ten or more counts support this clonotype. This chain joins TRBV14 and TRBJ1-5; D remains unclear. This CDR3 contains 13 residues. V was cut by 4 bases and J by 7 bases, with 11 bases left in between. Per the germline V gene, CDR1 is SGHDN and CDR2 is FVKESK. The CDR3 is CASSLTGRQPQHF. The CDR3 nucleotides are TGTGCCAGCAGCCTGACCGGGAGGCAGCCCCAGCATTTT.

Many counts were recorded for this clonotype. The chain joins TRBV24-1 to TRBJ1-1, with D perhaps matching TRBD1 (6 bases). This CDR3 has 14 amino acids. Germline assignment: CDR1 KGHDR and CDR2 SFDVKD. V gave up 2 bases and J gave up 10 bases, with 16 bases separating them. In DNA form, the CDR3 reads TGTGCCACCAGTGATTCCCACAGGGCGCGGGGAGCTTTCTTT. Protein: CATSDSHRARGAFF.

This clonotype was detected many times. This chain joins TRBV5-1 and TRBJ2-3; TRBD2 matches at 11 bases. The germline V gene has CDR1 SGHRS and CDR2 YFSETQ. The CDR3 consists of 17 residues. V trimming: 2 bases; J trimming: 2 bases; junction bases outside the gene matches: 7. The CDR3 region has the DNA TGCGCCAGCAGCTTCCTGGGACTAGCGGAACCCACAGATACGCAGTATTTT. It codes for CASSFLGLAEPTDTQYF.

This clonotype was detected many times. V usage is TRBV10-3 and J usage is TRBJ1-1; D perhaps matches TRBD1 (6 bases). Germline CDR1 ENHRY, CDR2 SYGVKD. The CDR3 is 14 amino acids. Between the trimmed V and J ends, which lost 7 bases and 4 bases, there was a span of 16 bases. The CDR3 here is CAIKQGVWTTEAFF. CDR3 DNA sequence: TGTGCCATCAAACAGGGTGTATGGACCACTGAAGCTTTCTTT.